This T cell receptor beta chain appears in the sequencing data of a study of shared clonotypes between healthy human individuals. Study as a whole: Serving as donors were two women and three men, whose ages spanned 18 to 49.

About this clone itself: Its antigen is as yet unknown.

Researchers ran the assay at a deep level. The table came from immunoSEQ multiplex PCR; TCRdb's copy has only in-frame clones and leaves some out. The table has around 2.1 million clones, about 93% seen once. Naive CD8 cells lacked CD45RO, underwent positive selection for CCR7 and left out terminally differentiated effector memory CD45RA+ cells. All donors were healthy HIV-negative adults lacking recent acute infections or vaccinations. Study observations and caveats: Generation of non-shared clonotypes was less probable than generation of clonotypes shared by all four donors.

Germline CDR1 is SGDLS and CDR2 is YYNGEE. The CDR3 has 15 amino acids. Trimming took off 1 base at V and 6 bases at J, with 14 bases between the two ends. This sequence originates from a man between 18 and 35 years old in good health. Some clones in this sample may be carry-over from other donors' samples. The sequencing input was naive CD8+ T cells from PBMCs. The rearrangement uses TRBV9 and TRBJ2-1; perhaps TRBD2 as D (5 bases). The CDR3 spells CASSVFSDPSNEQFF. The CDR3 DNA follows: TGTGCCAGCAGCGTATTTAGCGATCCCTCCAATGAGCAGTTCTTC.